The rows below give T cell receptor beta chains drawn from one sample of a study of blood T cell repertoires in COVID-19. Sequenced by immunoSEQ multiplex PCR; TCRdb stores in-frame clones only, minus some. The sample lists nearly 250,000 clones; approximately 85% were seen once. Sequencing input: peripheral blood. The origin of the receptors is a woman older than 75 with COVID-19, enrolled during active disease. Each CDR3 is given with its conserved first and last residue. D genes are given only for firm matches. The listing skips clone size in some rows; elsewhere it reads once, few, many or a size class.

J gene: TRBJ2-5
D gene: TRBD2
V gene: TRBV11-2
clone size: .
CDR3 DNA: TGTGCCAGCAGCGACGGGACTAGAGGTAGAGAGACCCAGTACTTC
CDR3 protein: CASSDGTRGRETQYF

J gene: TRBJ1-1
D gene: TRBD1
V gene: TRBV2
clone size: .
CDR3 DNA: TGTGCCAGCAGTGGACAGGGTTCGCTACACTTT
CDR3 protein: CASSGQGSLHF

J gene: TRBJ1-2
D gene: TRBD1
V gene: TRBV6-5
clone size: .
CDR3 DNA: TGTGCCAGCAGTTACCCGACAGGGCCCCCCGATGGCTACACCTTC
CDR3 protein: CASSYPTGPPDGYTF

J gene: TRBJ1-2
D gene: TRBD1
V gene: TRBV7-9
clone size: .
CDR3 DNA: TGTGCCAGCAGCTTGCGGACAGGAGAGTATGGCTACACCTTC
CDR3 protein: CASSLRTGEYGYTF

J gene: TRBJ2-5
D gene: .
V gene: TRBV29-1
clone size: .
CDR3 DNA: TGCAGCGTTGAAGACGCAGGTTGGGAGACCCAGTACTTC
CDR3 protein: CSVEDAGWETQYF

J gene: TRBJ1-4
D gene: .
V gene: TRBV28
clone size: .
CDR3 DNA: TGTGCCAGCAGTTTAGCGACAGCCTATAATGAAAAACTGTTTTTT
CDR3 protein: CASSLATAYNEKLFF

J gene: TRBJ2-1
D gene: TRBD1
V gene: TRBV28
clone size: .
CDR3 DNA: TGTGCCAGCAGGGTTCTCCGCGGGACAGGGGTCGATGAGCAGTTCTTC
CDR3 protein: CASRVLRGTGVDEQFF

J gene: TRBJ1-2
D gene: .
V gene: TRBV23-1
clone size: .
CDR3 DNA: TGCGCCAGCTCCCCATCCAGACAGATCCTCGGCGAGTATGGCTACACCTTC
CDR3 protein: CASSPSRQILGEYGYTF

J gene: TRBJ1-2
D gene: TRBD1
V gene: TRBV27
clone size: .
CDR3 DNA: TGTGCCAGCAGAGACAGGGTTAACTATGGCTACACCTTC
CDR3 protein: CASRDRVNYGYTF

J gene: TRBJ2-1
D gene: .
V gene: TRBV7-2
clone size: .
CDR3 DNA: TGTGCCAGCAGCGAAAGGGGTTTCGTGCAGTTCTTC
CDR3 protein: CASSERGFVQFF

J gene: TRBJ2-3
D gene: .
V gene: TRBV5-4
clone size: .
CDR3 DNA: TGTGCCAGCAGCTTGGGGACACCAAGCACAGATACGCAGTATTTT
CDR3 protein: CASSLGTPSTDTQYF

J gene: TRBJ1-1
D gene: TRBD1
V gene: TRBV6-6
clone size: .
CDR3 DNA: TGTGCCAGCAGGAACAGGGGGCTTCTACGCACTGAAGCTTTCTTT
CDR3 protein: CASRNRGLLRTEAFF

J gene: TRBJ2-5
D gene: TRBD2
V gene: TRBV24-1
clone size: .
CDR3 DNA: TGTGCCACCAGTGATTTGCGGGAGGGCCGAATCCAAGAGACCCAGTACTTC
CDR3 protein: CATSDLREGRIQETQYF

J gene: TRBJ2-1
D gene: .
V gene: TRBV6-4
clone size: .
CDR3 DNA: TGTGCCAGCAGTGCCCAGGGTTTGCAGAACAATGAGCAGTTCTTC
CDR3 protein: CASSAQGLQNNEQFF

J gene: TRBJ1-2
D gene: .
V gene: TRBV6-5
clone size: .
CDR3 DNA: TGTGCCAGCAGTACAGGAGCCTATGGCTACACCTTC
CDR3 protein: CASSTGAYGYTF

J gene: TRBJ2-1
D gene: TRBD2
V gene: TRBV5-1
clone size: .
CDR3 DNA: TGCGCCAGCAGCTTAAGAACTAGCGGGGGGGCGTTGCAGTTCTTC
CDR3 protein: CASSLRTSGGALQFF

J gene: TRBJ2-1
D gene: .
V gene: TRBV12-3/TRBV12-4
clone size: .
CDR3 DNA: TGTGCCAGCAGGACCCAATCGGGAAGGGAGCAGTTCTTC
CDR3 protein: CASRTQSGREQFF

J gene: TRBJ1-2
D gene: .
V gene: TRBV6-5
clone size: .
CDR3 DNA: TGTGCCAGCAGTTACTCGTATGGGGGCGAGGGCTACACCTTC
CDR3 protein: CASSYSYGGEGYTF

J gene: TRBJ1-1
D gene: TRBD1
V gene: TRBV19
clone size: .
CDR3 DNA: TGTGCCAGTAGCAGGGGGCTGTTGAGCACTGAAGCTTTCTTT
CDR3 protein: CASSRGLLSTEAFF

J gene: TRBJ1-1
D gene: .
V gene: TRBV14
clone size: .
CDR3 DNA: TGTGCCAGCAGCCCGGTCGGGACTGAAGCTTTCTTT
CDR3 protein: CASSPVGTEAFF

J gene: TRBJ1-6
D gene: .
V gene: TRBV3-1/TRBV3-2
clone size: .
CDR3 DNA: TGTGCCAGCAGCAGGGGCGAAAATTCACCCCTCCACTTT
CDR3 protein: CASSRGENSPLHF

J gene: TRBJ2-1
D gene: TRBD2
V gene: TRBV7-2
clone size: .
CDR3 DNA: TGTGCCAGCGCCTCACCGACTAGCGGGGGTACTAGCTCCTACAATGAGCAGTTCTTC
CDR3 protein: CASASPTSGGTSSYNEQFF

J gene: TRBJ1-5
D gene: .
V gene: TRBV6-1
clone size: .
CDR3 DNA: TGTGCCAGCAGTGATAACAGAGGCAATCAGCCCCAGCATTTT
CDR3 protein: CASSDNRGNQPQHF

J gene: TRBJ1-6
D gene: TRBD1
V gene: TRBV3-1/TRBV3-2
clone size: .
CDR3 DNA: TGTGCCAGCAGCCAACGACAGGGGAATTCACCCCTCCACTTT
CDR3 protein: CASSQRQGNSPLHF

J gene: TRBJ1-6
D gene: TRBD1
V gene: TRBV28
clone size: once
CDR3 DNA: TGTGCCAGCAGCATGCCGGACAGGTATAATTCACCCCTCCACTTT
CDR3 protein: CASSMPDRYNSPLHF

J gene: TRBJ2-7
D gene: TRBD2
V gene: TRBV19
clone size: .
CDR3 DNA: TGTGCCAGTAGTAAGCGGGGATCGACGGACGAGCAGTACTTC
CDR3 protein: CASSKRGSTDEQYF

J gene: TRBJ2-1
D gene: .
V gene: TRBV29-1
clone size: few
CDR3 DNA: TGCAGCGTTTCAGGGAGGTGGGGCAATGAGCAGTTCTTC
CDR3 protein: CSVSGRWGNEQFF

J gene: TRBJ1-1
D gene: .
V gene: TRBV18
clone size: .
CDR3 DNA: TGTGCCAGCTCACCGATCTTTGCCAAGCCCAGGGCGGAAGCTTTCTTT
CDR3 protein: CASSPIFAKPRAEAFF

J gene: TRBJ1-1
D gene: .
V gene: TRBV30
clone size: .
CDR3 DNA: TGTGCCTGGATACAGGGACCCAACACTGAAGCTTTCTTT
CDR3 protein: CAWIQGPNTEAFF

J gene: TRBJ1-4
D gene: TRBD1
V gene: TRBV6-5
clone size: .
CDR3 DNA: TGTGCCAGCAGCGGACAGGGAGCCGAAAAACTGTTTTTT
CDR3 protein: CASSGQGAEKLFF

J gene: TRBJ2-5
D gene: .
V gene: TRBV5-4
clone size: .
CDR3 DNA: TGTGCCAGCAGCCCGGAGGTGGCCAGAGAGACCCAGTACTTC
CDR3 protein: CASSPEVARETQYF

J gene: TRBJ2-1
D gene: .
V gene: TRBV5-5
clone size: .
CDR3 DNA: TGTGCCAGCAGCTTGGAGTGGAGTGTCACCTACAATGAGCAGTTCTTC
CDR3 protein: CASSLEWSVTYNEQFF

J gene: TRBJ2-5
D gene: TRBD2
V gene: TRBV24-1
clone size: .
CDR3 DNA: TGTGCCACAGGGGTAGCGGGGAATCAAGAGACCCAGTACTTC
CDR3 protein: CATGVAGNQETQYF

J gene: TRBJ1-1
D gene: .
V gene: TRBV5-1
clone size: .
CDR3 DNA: TGCGCCAGCAGCTTCGGGGGAAACACTGAAGCTTTCTTT
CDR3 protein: CASSFGGNTEAFF

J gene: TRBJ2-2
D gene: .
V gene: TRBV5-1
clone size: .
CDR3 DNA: TGCGCCAGCAGCTTGGTAGGGGGCGGGGAGCTGTTTTTT
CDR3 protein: CASSLVGGGELFF

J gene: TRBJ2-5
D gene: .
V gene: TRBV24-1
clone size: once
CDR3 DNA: TGTGCCACCAGTGATTCTACAGGGCCGGCAGAGACCCAGTACTTC
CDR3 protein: CATSDSTGPAETQYF

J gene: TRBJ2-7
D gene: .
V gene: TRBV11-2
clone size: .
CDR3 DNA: TGTGCCAGCAGCTTCGGGAACAGGGTCCACAACGAGCAGTACTTC
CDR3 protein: CASSFGNRVHNEQYF

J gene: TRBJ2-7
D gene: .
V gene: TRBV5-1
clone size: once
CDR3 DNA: TGCGCCAGCAGCTTGGACAACTACGAGCAGTACTTC
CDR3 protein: CASSLDNYEQYF

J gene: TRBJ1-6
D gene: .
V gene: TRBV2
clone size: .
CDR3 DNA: TGTGCCGGACGAGGGGAGGTTGATTCACCCCTCCACTTT
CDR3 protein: CAGRGEVDSPLHF

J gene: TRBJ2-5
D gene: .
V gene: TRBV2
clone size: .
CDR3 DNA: TGTGCCACACGTTCGAGCAGGTCCCAAGAGACCCAGTACTTC
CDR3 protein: CATRSSRSQETQYF

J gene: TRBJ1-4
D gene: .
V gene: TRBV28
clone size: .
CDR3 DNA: TGTGCCAGCAGCCCCGGGGGGGATCTCTATGAAAAACTGTTTTTT
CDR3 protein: CASSPGGDLYEKLFF

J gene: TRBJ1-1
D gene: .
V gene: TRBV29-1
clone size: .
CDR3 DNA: TGCAGCGTTGAACCCGGGACTGAAGCTTTCTTT
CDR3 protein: CSVEPGTEAFF

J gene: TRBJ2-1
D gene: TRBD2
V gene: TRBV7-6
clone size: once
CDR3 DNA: TGTGCCAGCAGATTAAGCGGGGGCGCCTACAATGAGCAGTTCTTC
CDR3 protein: CASRLSGGAYNEQFF

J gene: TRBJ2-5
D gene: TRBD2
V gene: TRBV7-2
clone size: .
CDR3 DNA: TGTGCCAGCAGCCTTAGCGGGGGGAGAGAGACCCAGTACTTC
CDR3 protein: CASSLSGGRETQYF

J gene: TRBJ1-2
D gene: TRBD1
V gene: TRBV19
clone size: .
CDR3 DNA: TGTGCCAGTAGTGCCCCCGGACAGGGGGCTAACTATGGCTACACCTTC
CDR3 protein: CASSAPGQGANYGYTF

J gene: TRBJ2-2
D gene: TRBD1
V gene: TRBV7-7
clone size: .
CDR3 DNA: TGTGCTAGCAGCGCCAAAACGACAGGGGAGCGATCCGGGGAGCTGTTTTTT
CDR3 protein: CASSAKTTGERSGELFF

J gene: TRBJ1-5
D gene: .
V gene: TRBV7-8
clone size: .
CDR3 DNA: TGTGCCAGCAGCCTCCAGGGTCACAATCAGCCCCAGCATTTT
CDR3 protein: CASSLQGHNQPQHF

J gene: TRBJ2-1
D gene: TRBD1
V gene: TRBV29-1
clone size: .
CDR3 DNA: TGCAGCGTCGGACCGGGACAGGGGGGGAGTGAGCAGTTCTTC
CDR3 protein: CSVGPGQGGSEQFF

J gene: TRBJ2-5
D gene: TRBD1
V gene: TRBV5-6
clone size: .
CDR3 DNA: TGTGCCAGTCGGAGGGGACAGGGGGCAGGAGAGACCCAGTACTTC
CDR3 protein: CASRRGQGAGETQYF